This T cell receptor beta chain was identified in a study of blood T cell repertoires in COVID-19. Study-wide context: Samples taken during acute and convalescent COVID-19 were collected in the United States, Italy and Spain. Sources were T cells, B-cell-depleted T cells, or PBMCs; the material itself was cDNA or gDNA.

In the study's own analysis: The authors estimated nucleated cell counts from reference gene primer amplification. Profiled with immunoSEQ multiplex PCR; TCRdb holds only in-frame clones, not every one. Clonal size and the V and J genes are those of that table, whereas D and trimming came from the DNA. This table holds under 350,000 clones, around 86% found once. Donors of Cohort 3 who recovered were those that had two negative PCRs, clearance, or symptom resolution. Deletions cut 5 bases from V and 2 bases from J, with 7 bases between. Per germline, CDR1 LNHNV and CDR2 YYDKDF (reference sequence). CDR3 length: 14 residues.

The source of this sequence is a man under 40 who had recovered from COVID-19. The sequenced sample was PBMCs or T cells enriched from blood (not recorded which). The chain employs TRBV15 and TRBJ1-6; D unresolved. The CDR3 protein is CATSPLTYNSPLHF. CDR3 nucleotides: TGTGCCACCAGCCCCCTTACCTATAATTCACCCCTCCACTTT.